This TCR beta chain was obtained from a study of blood T cell repertoires in COVID-19. V dropped 5 bases and J dropped 5; count of bases not matched to a gene: 13. CDR3 length: 17 residues. Germline CDR1 reads MDHEN; CDR2 reads SYDVKM. Assay used: immunoSEQ multiplex PCR; TCRdb lists only in-frame clones, some missing. In the table there are 150,000 to 200,000 clones, around 80% of which are singletons. The J gene is TRBJ1-5, the V gene TRBV28; 9 nucleotides align to TRBD1. Sequences were obtained from PBMCs or T cells enriched from blood (not recorded which). The clonotype comes from a man aged 60 to 75 who had been exposed to COVID-19. The CDR3 sequence is CASSPPSRTGVHQPQHF. The DNA of the CDR3 is TGTGCCAGCAGTCCCCCTTCCCGGACAGGGGTGCATCAGCCCCAGCATTTT. Together with reference TRBV28 and TRBJ1-5, the CDR3 gives the full variable domain: DVKVTQSSRYLVKRTGEKVFLECVQDMDHENMFWYRQDPGLGLRLIYFSYDVKMKEKGDIPEGYSVSREKKERFSLILESASTNQTSMYLCASSPPSRTGVHQPQHFGDGTRLSIL.